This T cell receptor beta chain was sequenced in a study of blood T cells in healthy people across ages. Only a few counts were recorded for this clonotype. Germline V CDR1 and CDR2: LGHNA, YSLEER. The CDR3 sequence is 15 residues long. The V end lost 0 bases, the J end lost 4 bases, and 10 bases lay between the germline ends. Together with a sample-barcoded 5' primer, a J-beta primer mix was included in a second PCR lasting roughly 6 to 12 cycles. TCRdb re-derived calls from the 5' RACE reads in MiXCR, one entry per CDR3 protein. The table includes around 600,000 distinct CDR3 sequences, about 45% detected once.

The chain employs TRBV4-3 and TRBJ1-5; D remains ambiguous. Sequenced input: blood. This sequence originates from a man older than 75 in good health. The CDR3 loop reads CASSQDSTENQPQHF. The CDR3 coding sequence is TGCGCCAGCAGCCAAGATAGTACAGAGAATCAGCCCCAGCATTTT.